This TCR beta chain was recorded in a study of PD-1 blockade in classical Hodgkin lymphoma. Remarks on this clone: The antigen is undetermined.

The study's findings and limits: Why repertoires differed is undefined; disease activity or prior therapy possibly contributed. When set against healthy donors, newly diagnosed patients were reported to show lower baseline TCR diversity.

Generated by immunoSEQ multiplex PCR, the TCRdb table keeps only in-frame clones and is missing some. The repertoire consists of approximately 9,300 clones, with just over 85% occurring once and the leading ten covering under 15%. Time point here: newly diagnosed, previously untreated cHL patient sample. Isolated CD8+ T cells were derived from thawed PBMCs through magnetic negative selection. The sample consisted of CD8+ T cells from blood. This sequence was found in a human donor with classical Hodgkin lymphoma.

CDR3 nucleotides: TGTGCCAGCAGTCCCCTCGGCCAAGAGACCCAGTACTTC. This codes for CASSPLGQETQYF. V usage is TRBV6-5 and J usage is TRBJ2-5; D is ambiguous. Trimming removed 5 bases from V and 1 base from J, with 8 bases in between. This CDR3 is 13 amino acids long. Germline-derived CDR1 and CDR2 are MNHEY and SVGAGI.